The clone carrying this TCR beta chain has a handful of counts. Its cognate antigen is unknown. This specimen belongs to a study of beta chain features in type 1 diabetes. Study-level points and caveats: Naive, central memory and regulatory TCRB repertoires appeared more similar among patients than healthy donors. Patients with Type 1 diabetes showed moderately but significantly shorter TCRB CDR3s in all four CD4+ subsets. Fewer junction insertions and more nucleotide deletions appeared in type 1 diabetes patients.

As every portion of the isolated RNA was reverse transcribed, the sequencing read expressed TCRB transcripts. TCRdb keeps only in-frame clones here, not all; method: immunoSEQ multiplex PCR. The sample lists some 370,000 clones, around 9.6% occurring once. Germline CDR1 SGHTA, CDR2 FQGNSA. Trimming cost V 5 bases and J 3 bases; bases outside gene matches: 3. The CDR3 runs 14 residues. The chain uses TRBV7-2 and TRBJ1-1, with 10 positions matching TRBD1. This clonotype was sampled from a man aged 25-40 years with type 1 diabetes. The specimen was central memory CD4+ T cells from blood. Here the CDR3 DNA reads TGTGCCAGCAGCAGGGACAGGGGAGACACTGAAGCTTTCTTT. This translates into CASSRDRGDTEAFF.